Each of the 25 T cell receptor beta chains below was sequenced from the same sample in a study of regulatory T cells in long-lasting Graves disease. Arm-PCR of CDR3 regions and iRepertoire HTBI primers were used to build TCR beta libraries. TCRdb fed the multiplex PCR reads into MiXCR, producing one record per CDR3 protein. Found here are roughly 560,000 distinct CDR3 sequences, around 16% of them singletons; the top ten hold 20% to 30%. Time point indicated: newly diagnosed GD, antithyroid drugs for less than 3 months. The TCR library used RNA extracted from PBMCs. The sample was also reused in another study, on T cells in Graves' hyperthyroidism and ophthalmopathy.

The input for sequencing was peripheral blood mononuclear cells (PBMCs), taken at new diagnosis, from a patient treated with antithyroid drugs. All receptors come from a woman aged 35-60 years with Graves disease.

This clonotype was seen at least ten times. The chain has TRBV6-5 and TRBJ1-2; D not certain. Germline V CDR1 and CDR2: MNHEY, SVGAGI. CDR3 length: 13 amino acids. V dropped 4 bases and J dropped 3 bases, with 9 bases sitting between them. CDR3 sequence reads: CASSSSEDYGYTF. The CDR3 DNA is TGTGCCAGCAGTTCTTCAGAGGACTATGGCTACACCTTC.

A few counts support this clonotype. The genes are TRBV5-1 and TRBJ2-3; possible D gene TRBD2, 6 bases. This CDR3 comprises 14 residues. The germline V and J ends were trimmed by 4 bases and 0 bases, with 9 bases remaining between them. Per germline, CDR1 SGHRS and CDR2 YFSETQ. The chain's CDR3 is CASSPGESTDTQYF. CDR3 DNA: TGCGCCAGCAGCCCGGGGGAGAGCACAGATACGCAGTATTTT.

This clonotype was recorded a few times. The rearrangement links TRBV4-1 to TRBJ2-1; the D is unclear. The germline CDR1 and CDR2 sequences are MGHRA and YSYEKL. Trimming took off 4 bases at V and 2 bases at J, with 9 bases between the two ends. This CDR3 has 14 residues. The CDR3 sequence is CASSRTIPYNEQFF. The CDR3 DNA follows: TGCGCCAGCAGCCGTACAATCCCCTACAATGAGCAGTTCTTC.

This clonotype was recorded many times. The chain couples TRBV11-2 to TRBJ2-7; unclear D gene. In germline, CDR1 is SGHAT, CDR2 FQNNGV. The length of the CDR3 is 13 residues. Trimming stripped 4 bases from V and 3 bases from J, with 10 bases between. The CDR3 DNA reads TGTGCCAGCAGCTCTTTGTCGCGCTACGAGCAGTACTTC. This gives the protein CASSSLSRYEQYF.

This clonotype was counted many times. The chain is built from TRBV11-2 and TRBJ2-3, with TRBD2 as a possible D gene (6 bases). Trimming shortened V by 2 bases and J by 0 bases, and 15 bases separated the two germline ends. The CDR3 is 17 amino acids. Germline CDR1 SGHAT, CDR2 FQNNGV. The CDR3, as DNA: TGTGCCAGCAGCTTAAGTGGGCGGGACGGAAGCACAGATACGCAGTATTTT. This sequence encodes CASSLSGRDGSTDTQYF.

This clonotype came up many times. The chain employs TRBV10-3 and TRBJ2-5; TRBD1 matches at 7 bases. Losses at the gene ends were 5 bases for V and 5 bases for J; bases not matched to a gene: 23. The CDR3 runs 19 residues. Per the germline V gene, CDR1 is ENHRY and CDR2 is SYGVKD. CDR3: CAISNAGTVAPRPWETQYF. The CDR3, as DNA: TGTGCCATCAGTAACGCCGGGACAGTAGCACCTCGGCCGTGGGAGACCCAGTACTTC.

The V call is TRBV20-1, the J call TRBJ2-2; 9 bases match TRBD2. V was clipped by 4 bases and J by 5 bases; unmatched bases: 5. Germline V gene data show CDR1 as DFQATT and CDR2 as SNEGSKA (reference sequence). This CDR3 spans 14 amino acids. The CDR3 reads CSATAGGSTGELFF. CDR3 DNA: TGCAGTGCTACAGCGGGGGGATCTACCGGGGAGCTGTTTTTT.

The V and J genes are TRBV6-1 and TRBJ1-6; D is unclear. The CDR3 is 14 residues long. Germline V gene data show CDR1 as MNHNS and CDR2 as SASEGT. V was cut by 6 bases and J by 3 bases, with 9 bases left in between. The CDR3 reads CASRPQDYNSPLHF. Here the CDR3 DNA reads TGTGCCAGCAGACCCCAGGACTATAATTCACCCCTCCACTTT.

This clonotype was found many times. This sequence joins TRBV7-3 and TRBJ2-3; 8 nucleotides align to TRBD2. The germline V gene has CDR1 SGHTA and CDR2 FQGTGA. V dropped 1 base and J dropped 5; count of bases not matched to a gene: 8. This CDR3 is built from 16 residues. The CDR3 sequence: CASSLNPSGGGDTQYF. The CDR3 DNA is TGTGCCAGCAGCTTAAACCCAAGCGGGGGAGGAGATACGCAGTATTTT.

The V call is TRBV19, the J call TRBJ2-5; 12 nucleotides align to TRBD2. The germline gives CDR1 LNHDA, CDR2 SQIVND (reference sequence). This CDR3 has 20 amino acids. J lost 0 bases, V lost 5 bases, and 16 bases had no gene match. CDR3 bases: TGTGCCAGTAGTTCCCTCCGGACTAGCGGGGCCCTGGGTTACCAAGAGACCCAGTACTTC. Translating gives CASSSLRTSGALGYQETQYF.

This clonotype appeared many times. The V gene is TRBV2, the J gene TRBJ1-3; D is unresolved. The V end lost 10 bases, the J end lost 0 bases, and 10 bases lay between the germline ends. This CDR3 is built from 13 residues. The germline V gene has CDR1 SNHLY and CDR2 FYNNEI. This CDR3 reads CATTPISGNTIYF. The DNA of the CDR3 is TGTGCCACAACACCGATCTCTGGAAACACCATATATTTT. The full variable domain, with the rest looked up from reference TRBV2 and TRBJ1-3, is EPEVTQTPSHQVTQMGQEVILRCVPISNHLYFYWYRQILGQKVEFLVSFYNNEISEKSEIFDDQFSVERPDGSNFTLKIRSTKLEDSAMYFCATTPISGNTIYFGEGSWLTVV.

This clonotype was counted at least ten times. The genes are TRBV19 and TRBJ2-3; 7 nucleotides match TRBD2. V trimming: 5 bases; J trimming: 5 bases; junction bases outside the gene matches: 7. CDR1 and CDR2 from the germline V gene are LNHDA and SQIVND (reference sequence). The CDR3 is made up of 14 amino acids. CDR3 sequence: CASSYGLVIDTQYF. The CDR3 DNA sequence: TGTGCCAGTAGTTACGGACTAGTCATAGATACGCAGTATTTT.

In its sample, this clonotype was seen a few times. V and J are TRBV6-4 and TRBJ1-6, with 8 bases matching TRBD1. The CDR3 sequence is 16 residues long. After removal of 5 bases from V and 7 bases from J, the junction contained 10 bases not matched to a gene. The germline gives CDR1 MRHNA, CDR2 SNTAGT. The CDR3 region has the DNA TGTGCCAGCAGTCTACAGGGGGGACACAACAATTCACCCCTCCACTTT. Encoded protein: CASSLQGGHNNSPLHF.

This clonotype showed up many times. CDR3 sequence: CASSVIGPSETQYF. The CDR3 region has the DNA TGTGCCAGCAGTGTCATCGGGCCCTCAGAGACCCAGTACTTC. V is TRBV12-3 or TRBV12-4 and J is TRBJ2-5; D is undetermined. The CDR3 has 14 residues. Trimming stripped 5 bases from V and 4 bases from J, with 14 bases between.

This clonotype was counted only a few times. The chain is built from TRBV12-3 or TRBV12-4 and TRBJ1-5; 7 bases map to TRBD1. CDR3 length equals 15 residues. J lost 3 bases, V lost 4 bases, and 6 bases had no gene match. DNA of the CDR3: TGTGCCAGCAGTTCACTACAGGGGCCCAATCAGCCCCAGCATTTT. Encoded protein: CASSSLQGPNQPQHF.

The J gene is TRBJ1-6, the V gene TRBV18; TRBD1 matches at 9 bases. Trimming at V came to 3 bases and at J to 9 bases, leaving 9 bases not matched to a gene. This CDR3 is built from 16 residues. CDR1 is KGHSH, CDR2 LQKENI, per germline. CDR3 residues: CASSPSDRGETSPLHF. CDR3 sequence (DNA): TGTGCCAGCTCACCCTCGGACAGGGGTGAGACTTCACCCCTCCACTTT.

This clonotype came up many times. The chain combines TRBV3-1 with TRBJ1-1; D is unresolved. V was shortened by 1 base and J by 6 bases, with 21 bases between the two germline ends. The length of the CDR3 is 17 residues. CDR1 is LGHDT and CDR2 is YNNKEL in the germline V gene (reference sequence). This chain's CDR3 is CASSQGRGRGVGSEAFF. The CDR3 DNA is TGTGCCAGCAGCCAAGGGCGAGGACGCGGGGTTGGGTCTGAAGCTTTCTTT.

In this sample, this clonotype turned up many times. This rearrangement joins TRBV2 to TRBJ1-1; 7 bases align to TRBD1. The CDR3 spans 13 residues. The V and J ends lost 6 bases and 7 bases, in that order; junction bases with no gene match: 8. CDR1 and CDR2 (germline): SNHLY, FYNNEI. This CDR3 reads CASSTGEGSEAFF. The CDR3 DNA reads TGTGCCAGCAGCACAGGGGAAGGAAGTGAAGCTTTCTTT.

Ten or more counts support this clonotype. The CDR3: CAISEEDYQPQHF. CDR3 coding DNA: TGTGCCATCAGTGAGGAAGATTATCAGCCCCAGCATTTT. The V call is TRBV10-3, the J call TRBJ1-5; D gene unclear. The CDR3 runs 13 residues. CDR1 ENHRY and CDR2 SYGVKD come from the germline V gene. The V gene lost 2 bases and the J gene lost 5 bases, with 7 bases spanning the gap.

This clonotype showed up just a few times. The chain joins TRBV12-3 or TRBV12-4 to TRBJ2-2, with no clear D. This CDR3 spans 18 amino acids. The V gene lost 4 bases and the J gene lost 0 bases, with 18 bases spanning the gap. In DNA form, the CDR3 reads TGTGCCAGCAGTTCAAGAGTTGGCAGCTCGTCGAACACCGGGGAGCTGTTTTTT. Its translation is CASSSRVGSSSNTGELFF.

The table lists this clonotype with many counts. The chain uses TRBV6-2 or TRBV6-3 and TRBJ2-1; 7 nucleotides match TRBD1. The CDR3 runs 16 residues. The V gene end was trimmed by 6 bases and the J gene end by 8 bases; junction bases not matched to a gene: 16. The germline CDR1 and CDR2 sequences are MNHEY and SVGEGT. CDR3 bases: TGTGCCAGCAGCCTCCCGGGACAGAGGCTTTGGGATGAGCAGTTCTTC. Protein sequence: CASSLPGQRLWDEQFF.

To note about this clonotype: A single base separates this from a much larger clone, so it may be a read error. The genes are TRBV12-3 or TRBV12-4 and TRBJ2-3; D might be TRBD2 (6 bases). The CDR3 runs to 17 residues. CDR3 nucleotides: TGTGCCAGCAGTCCCCCCCCGGGAAGCGGGTTCACAGATACGCGGTATTTT. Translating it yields CASSPPPGSGFTDTRYF.

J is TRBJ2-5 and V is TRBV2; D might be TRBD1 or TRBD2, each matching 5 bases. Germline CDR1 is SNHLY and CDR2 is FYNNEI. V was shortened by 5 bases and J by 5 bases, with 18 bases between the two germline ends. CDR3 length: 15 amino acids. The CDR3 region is CASSPPVGVGETQYF. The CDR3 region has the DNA TGTGCCAGCAGTCCCCCGGTGGGGGTCGGGGAGACCCAGTACTTC.

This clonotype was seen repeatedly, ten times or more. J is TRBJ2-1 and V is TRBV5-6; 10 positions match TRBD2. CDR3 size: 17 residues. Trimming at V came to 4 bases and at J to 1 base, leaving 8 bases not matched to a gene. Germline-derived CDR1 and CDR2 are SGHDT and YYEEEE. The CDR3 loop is CASSLTGTSESYNEQFF. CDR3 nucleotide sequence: TGTGCCAGCAGCCTGACCGGGACTAGCGAATCCTACAATGAGCAGTTCTTC.

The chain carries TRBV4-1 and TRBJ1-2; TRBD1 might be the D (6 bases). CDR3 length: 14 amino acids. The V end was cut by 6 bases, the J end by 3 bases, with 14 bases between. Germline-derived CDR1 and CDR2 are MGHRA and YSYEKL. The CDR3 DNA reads TGCGCCAGCAGTCCACAGGGTACGTACTATGGCTACACCTTC. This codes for CASSPQGTYYGYTF.